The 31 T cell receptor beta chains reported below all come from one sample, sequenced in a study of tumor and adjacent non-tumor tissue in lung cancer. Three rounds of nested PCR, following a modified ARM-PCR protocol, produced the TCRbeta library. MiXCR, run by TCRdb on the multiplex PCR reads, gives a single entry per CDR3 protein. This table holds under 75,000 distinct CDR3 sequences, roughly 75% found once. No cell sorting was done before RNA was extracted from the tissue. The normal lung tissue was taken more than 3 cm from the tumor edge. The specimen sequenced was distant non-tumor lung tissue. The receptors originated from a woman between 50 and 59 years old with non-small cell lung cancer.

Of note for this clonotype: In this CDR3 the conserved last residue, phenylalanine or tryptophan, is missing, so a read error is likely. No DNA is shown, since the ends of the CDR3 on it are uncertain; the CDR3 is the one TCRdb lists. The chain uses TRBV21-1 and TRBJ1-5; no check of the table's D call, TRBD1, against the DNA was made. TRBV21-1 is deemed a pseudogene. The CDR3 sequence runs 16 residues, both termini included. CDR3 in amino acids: CASSKWLGQRNQPQHS.

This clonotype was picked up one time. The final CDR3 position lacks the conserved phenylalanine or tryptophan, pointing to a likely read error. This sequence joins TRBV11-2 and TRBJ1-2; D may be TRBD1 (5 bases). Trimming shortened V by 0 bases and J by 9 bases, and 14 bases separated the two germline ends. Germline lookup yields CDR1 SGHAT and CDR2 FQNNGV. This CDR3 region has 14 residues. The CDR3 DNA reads TGTGCCAGCAGCTTAGATCGGGGCAGTCTAAGCTACACCTCC. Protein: CASSLDRGSLSYTS.

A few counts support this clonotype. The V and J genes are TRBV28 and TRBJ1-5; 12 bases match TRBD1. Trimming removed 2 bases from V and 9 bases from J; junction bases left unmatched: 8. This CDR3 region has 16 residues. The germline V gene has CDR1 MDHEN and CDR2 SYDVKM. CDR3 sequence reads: CASSLGGTGGWRPQHF. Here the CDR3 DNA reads TGTGCCAGCAGTTTAGGCGGGACAGGGGGCTGGCGGCCCCAGCATTTT.

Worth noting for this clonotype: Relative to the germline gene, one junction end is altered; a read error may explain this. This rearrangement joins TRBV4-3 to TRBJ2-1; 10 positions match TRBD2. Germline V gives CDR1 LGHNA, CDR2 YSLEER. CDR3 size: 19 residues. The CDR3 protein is CAISQHLPRTSGLNDEQFF. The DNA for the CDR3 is TGCGCCATCAGCCAGCATTTGCCCCGGACTAGCGGATTGAACGATGAGCAGTTCTTC.

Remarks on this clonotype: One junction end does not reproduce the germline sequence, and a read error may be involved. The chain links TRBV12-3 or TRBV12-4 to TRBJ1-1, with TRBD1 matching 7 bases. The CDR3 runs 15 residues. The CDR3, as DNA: TGTGCCAGCGAAAGAGGGGGCGCGATGAGCACTGAAGCTATCTTT. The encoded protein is CASERGGAMSTEAIF.

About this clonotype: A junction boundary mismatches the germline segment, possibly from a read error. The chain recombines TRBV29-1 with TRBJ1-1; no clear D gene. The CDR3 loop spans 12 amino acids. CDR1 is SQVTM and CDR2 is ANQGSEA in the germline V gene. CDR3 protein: CSVVRENAEAFF. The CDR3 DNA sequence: TGTAGCGTTGTAAGGGAGAACGCTGAAGCTTTCTTT.

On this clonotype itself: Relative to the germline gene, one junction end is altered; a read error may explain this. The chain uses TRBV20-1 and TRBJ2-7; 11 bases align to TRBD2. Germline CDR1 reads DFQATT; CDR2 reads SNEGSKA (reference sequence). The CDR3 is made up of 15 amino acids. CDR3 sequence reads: CSATFEGTSGYERYF. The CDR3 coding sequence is TGCAGTGCTACCTTCGAGGGGACTAGCGGTTACGAGCGGTATTTC.

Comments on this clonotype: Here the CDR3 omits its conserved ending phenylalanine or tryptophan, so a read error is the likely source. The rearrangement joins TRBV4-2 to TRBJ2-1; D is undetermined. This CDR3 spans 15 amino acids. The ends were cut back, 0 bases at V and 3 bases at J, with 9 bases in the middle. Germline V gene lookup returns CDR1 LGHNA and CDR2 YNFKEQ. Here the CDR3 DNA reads TGTGCCAGCAGCCAAGAGAGCCACCTCTACAATGAGCAGTTCGTC. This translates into CASSQESHLYNEQFV.

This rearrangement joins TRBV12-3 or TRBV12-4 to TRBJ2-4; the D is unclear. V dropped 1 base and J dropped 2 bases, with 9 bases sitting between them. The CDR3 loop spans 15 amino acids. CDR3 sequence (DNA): TGTGCCAGCAGTTTAGGCTGTAGGACCAAAAACATTCAGTACTTC. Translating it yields CASSLGCRTKNIQYF.

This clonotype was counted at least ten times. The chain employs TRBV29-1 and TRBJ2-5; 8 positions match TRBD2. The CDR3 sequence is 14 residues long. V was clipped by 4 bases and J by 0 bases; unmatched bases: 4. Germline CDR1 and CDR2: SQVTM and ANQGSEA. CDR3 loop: CSVVREAYQETQYF. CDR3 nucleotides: TGCAGCGTTGTGCGGGAGGCGTACCAAGAGACCCAGTACTTC. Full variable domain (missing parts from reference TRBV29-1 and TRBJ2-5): SAVISQKPSRDICQRGTSLTIQCQVDSQVTMMFWYRQQPGQSLTLIATANQGSEATYESGFVIDKFPISRPNLTFSTLTVSNMSPEDSSIYLCSVVREAYQETQYFGPGTRLLVL.

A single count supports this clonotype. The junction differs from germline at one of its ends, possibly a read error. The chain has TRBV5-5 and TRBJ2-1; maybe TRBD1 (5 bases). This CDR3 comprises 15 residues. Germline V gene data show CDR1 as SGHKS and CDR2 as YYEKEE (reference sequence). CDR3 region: CASTLTSDIYNEQFF. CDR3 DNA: TGTGCCAGCACCTTGACCTCGGACATTTACAATGAGCAGTTCTTC.

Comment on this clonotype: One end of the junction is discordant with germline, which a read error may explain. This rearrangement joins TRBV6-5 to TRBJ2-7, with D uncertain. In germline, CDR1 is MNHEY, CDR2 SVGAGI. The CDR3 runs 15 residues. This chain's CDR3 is CASRPLLRNSYVQYF. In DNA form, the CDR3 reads TGCGCCAGCAGGCCCTTATTGCGGAACTCCTACGTGCAGTACTTC.

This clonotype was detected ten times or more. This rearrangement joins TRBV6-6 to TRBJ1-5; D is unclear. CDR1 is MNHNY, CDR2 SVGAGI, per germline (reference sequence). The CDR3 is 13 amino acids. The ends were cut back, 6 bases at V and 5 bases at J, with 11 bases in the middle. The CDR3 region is CASSRGSDQPQHF. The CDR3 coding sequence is TGTGCCAGCAGCCGTGGGTCGGATCAGCCCCAGCATTTT.

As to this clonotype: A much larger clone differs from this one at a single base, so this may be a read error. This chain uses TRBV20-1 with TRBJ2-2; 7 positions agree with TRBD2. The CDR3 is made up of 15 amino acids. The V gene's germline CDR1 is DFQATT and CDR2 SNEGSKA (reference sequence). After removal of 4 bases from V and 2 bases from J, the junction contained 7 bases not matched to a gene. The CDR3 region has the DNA TGCAGTGCTAAGTCTAGCGGAGAAAACACCGGGGAGCTGTTTTTT. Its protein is CSAKSSGENTGELFF.

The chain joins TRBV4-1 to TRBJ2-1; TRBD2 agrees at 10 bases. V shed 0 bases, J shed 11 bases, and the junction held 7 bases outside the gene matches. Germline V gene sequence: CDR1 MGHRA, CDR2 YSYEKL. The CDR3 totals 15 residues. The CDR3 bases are TGCGCCAGCAGCCAAGATCGAGCGGGAGGGTGGAAGCAGTTCTTC. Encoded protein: CASSQDRAGGWKQFF.

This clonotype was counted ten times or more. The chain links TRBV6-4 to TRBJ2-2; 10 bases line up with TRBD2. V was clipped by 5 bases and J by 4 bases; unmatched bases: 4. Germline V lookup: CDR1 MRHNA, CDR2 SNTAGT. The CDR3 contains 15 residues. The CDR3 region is CASSSLAGSTGELFF. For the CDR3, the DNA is TGTGCCAGCAGTTCACTAGCGGGATCCACCGGGGAGCTGTTTTTT.

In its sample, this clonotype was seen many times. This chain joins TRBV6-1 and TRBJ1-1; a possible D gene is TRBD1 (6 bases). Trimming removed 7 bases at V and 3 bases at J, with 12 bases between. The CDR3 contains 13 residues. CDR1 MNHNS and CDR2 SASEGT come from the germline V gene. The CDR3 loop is CASMDSRDTEAFF. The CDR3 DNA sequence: TGTGCCAGCATGGACAGTCGGGACACTGAAGCTTTCTTT.

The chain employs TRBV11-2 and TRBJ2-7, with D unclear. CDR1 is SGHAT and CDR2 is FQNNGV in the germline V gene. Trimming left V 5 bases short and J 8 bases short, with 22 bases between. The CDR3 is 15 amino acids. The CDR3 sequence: CASSRTNSWSYKQYF. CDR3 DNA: TGTGCCAGCAGCCGCACAAATAGCTGGAGTTACAAGCAGTACTTC.

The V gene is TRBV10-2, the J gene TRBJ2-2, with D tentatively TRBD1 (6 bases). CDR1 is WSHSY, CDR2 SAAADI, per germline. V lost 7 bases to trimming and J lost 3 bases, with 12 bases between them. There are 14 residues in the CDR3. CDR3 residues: CASKDSGDTGELFF. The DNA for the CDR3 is TGCGCCAGCAAGGACTCAGGGGACACCGGGGAGCTGTTTTTT.

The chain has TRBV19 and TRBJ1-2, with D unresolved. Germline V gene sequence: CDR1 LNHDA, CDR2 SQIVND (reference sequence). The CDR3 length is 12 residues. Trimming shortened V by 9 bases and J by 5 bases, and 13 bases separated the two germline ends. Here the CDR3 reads CASEGIRYGYTF. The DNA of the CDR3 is TGTGCCAGCGAAGGGATTAGATATGGCTACACCTTC.

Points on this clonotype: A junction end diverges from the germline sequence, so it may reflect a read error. CDR3 nucleotide sequence: TGCGCCAGCAACCAACCACTAGTGGGCACAGATACTCAGTATTTT. Translating gives CASNQPLVGTDTQYF. V is TRBV4-1 and J is TRBJ2-3; maybe TRBD2 (5 bases). CDR1 and CDR2 (germline): MGHRA, YSYEKL. The CDR3 totals 15 residues.

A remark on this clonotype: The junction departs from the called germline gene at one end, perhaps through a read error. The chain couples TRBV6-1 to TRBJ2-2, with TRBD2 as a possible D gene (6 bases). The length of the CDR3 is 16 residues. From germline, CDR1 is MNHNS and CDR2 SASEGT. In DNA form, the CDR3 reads TGTGCCAGCATGCGGTTTTCGAGAGTGAGCACCGGGGGGCTGTTTTTT. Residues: CASMRFSRVSTGGLFF.

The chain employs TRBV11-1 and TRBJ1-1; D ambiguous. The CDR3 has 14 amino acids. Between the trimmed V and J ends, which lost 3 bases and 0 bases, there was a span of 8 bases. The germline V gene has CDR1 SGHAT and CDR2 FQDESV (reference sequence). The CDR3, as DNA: TGTGCCAGCAGCTTGAAGATCTTGAACACTGAAGCTTTCTTT. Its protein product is CASSLKILNTEAFF. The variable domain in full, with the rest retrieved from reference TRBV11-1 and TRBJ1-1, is EAEVAQSPRYKITEKSQAVAFWCDPISGHATLYWYRQILGQGPELLVQFQDESVVDDSQLPKDRFSAERLKGVDSTLKIQPAELGDSAMYLCASSLKILNTEAFFGQGTRLTVV.

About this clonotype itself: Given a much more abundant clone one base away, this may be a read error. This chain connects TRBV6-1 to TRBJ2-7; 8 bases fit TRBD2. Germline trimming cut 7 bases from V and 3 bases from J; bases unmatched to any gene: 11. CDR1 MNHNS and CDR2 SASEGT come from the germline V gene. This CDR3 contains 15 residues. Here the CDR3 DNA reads TGTGCCAGCACCGGGACTAGGTCCGGCATCTACGAGCAGTACTTC. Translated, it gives CASTGTRSGIYEQYF.

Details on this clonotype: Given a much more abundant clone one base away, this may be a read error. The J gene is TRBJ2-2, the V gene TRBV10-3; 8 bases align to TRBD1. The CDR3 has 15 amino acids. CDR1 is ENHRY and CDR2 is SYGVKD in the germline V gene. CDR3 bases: TGTACCATCAGGAGGGGGACAGGTAACACCGGGGAGCTGTTTTTT. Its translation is CTIRRGTGNTGELFF.

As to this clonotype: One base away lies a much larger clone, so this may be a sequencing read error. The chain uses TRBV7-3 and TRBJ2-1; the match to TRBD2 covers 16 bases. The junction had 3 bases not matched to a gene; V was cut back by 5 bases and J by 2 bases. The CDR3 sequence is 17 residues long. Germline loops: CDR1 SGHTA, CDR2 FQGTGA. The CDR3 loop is CASSLGTSGRAYNEQFF. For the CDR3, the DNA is TGTGCCAGCAGCCTCGGGACTAGCGGGAGGGCCTACAATGAGCAGTTCTTC.

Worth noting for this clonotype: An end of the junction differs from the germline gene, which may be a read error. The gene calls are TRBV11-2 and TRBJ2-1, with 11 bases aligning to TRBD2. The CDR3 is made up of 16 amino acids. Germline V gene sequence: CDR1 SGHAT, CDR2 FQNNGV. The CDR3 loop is CVSCRMILAGDNEEFF. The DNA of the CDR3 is TGTGTCAGCTGCCGGATGATACTAGCGGGGGACAATGAGGAGTTCTTC.

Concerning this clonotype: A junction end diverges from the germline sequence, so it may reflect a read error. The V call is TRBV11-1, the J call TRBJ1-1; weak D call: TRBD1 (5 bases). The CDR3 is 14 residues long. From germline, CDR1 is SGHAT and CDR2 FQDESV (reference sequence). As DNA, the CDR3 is TGTGCGAGCAGCTTGAAGGGGTTGAAGACCGAAGCTTTCTTT. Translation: CASSLKGLKTEAFF.

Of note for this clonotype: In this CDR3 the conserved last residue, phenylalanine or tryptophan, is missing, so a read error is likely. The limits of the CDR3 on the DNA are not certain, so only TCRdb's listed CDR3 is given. This chain's CDR3 is CVSSRGQGQDGFTL. V is TRBV6-2 or TRBV6-3 and J is TRBJ1-2; the table's D gene call, TRBD1, was not cross checked with the DNA. The CDR3 length equals 14 residues, ends included. The germline V gene has CDR1 MNHEY and CDR2 SVGEGT.

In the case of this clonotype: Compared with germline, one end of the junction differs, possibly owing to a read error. The CDR3 protein is CNARLGLAGSQETQYF. As DNA, the CDR3 is TGCAATGCTAGACTTGGACTGGCGGGGTCCCAAGAGACCCAGTATTTC. The chain combines TRBV20-1 with TRBJ2-5; a possible D gene is TRBD2 (6 bases). The germline CDR1 and CDR2 sequences are DFQATT and SNEGSKA (reference sequence). This CDR3 region has 16 residues.

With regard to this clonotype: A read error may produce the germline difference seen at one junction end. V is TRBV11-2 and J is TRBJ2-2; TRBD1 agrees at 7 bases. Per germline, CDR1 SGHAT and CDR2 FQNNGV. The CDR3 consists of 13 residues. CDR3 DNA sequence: TGTGCCTGCAGCGAACAGGGGATCGGGGAGCTGTTTTTT. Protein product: CACSEQGIGELFF.